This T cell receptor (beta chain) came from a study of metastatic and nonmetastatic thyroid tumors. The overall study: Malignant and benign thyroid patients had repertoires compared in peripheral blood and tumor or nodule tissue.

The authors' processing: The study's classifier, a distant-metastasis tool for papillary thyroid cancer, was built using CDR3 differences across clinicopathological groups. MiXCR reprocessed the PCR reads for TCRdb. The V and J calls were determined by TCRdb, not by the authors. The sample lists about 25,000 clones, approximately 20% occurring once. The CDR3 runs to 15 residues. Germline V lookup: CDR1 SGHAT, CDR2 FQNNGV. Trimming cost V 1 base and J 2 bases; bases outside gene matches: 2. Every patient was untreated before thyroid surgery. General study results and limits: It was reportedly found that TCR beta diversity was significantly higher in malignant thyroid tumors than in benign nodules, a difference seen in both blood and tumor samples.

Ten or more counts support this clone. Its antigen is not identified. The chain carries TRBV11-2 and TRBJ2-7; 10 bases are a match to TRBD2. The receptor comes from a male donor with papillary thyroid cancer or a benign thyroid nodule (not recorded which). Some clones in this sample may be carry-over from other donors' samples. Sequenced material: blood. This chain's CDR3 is CASSLVLAGAYEQYF. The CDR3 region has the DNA TGTGCCAGCAGCTTAGTCCTAGCGGGAGCCTACGAGCAGTACTTC.